These 18 T cell receptor beta chains came from one sample sequenced in a study of CD8 T cells in Susac syndrome. About 0.5 to 1 ug RNA was reverse transcribed with random hexamers. TCRdb recomputed calls from the immunoSEQ multiplex PCR reads with MiXCR, one row per CDR3 protein. The table includes around 140,000 distinct CDR3 sequences, 80% detected once. Sequenced material: CD8+ T cells from PBMCs. These receptors were taken from a human donor with multiple sclerosis.

The chain couples TRBV4-3 to TRBJ2-3; 8 bases agree with TRBD2. The CDR3 sequence is 16 residues long. V gave up 1 base and J gave up 5 bases; unmatched junction bases: 8. Looked up from germline, CDR1 is LGHNA and CDR2 is YSLEER. The chain's CDR3 is CASSQGLAGEEDTQYF. The CDR3, as DNA: TGCGCCAGCAGCCAAGGGCTAGCGGGCGAGGAAGATACGCAGTATTTT.

The chain employs TRBV27 and TRBJ2-7, with D possibly TRBD2 on 5 matching bases. CDR1 is MNHEY and CDR2 is SMNVEV in the germline V gene (reference sequence). The germline V and J ends were trimmed by 0 bases and 7 bases, with 16 bases remaining between them. The CDR3 is 15 residues long. CDR3 sequence reads: CASSLSGLMTGEQYF. In DNA form, the CDR3 reads TGTGCCAGCAGTTTATCGGGCCTCATGACGGGGGAGCAGTACTTC.

This clonotype occurred a few times. The chain uses TRBV6-1 and TRBJ2-3, with D possibly being TRBD1 or TRBD2 (7 bases each). CDR1 MNHNS and CDR2 SASEGT come from the germline V gene. The V gene lost 7 bases and the J gene lost 4 bases, with 18 bases spanning the gap. This CDR3 is 15 amino acids long. The CDR3 bases are TGTGCCAGCATCTCGGGGGCAGGGGGGGCAGATACGCAGTATTTT. It encodes CASISGAGGADTQYF.

The chain has TRBV21-1 and TRBJ1-3. TRBV21-1 corresponds to a pseudogene. The CDR3 is 14 amino acids. The CDR3, as DNA: TGTGCCAGCAGCAAAGTGCAGCTTGGAAACACCATATATTTT. As protein: CASSKVQLGNTIYF.

This clonotype was observed a handful of times. The chain has TRBV5-4 and TRBJ2-5; weak D call: TRBD1 (5 bases). Trimming took 2 bases from V and 1 from J, leaving 12 bases between them. Germline V gene sequence: CDR1 SGHNT, CDR2 YYREEE (reference sequence). The CDR3 is 15 amino acids. The CDR3 DNA reads as TGTGCCAGCAGCTTTATTTTTGACAGCCAAGAGACCCAGTACTTC. Its translation: CASSFIFDSQETQYF.

The V gene is TRBV6-5, the J gene TRBJ2-1, with TRBD2 matching 9 bases. Germline CDR1 is MNHEY and CDR2 is SVGAGI. This CDR3 is 16 amino acids long. V dropped 0 bases and J dropped 7; count of bases not matched to a gene: 7. CDR3 sequence reads: CASSYSIAGGINEQFF. The CDR3 DNA reads TGTGCCAGCAGTTACTCGATTGCGGGAGGGATAAATGAGCAGTTCTTC.

The chain combines TRBV2 with TRBJ2-7; TRBD1 matches at 7 bases. Germline loops: CDR1 SNHLY, CDR2 FYNNEI. The V gene end was trimmed by 5 bases and the J gene end by 3 bases; junction bases not matched to a gene: 7. The CDR3 contains 14 residues. CDR3 sequence: CASSTPGTDYEQYF. The CDR3 coding sequence is TGTGCCAGCAGTACCCCCGGGACAGACTACGAGCAGTACTTC.

This clonotype was counted a single time. This chain links TRBV19 with TRBJ2-2; 7 bases agree with TRBD2. The CDR3 is 16 amino acids. Trimming cost V 4 bases and J 6 bases; bases outside gene matches: 11. Germline lookup yields CDR1 LNHDA and CDR2 SQIVND (reference sequence). CDR3 DNA: TGTGCCAGTAGTACCCCATATGAGGGGAGGGCCGGGGAGCTGTTTTTT. Protein sequence: CASSTPYEGRAGELFF.

The chain carries TRBV29-1 and TRBJ2-1, with D possibly matching TRBD2 (5 bases). From germline, CDR1 is SQVTM and CDR2 ANQGSEA. This CDR3 is built from 12 residues. V was pared by 6 bases and J by 9 bases, with 15 bases between. The CDR3 nucleotides read TGCAGCGTGGAGGATGAGCCGGTTGAGCAGTTCTTC. This translates into CSVEDEPVEQFF.

This chain uses TRBV25-1 with TRBJ2-3, with D possibly matching TRBD2 (5 bases). Germline lookup yields CDR1 MGHDK and CDR2 SYGVNS. The CDR3 sequence is 12 residues long. V dropped 3 bases and J dropped 10 bases, with 11 bases sitting between them. In DNA form, the CDR3 reads TGTGCCAGCAGTGATTATACTAGGGCGCAGTATTTT. Translated, it gives CASSDYTRAQYF.

A few counts support this clonotype. The J gene is TRBJ2-3, the V gene TRBV7-8; D not certain. Per germline, CDR1 SGHVS and CDR2 FQNEAQ. The CDR3 runs to 14 residues. Trimming left V 0 bases short and J 0 bases short, with 4 bases between. The CDR3 is CASSLAGSTDTQYF. The CDR3 coding sequence is TGTGCCAGCAGCTTAGCGGGGAGCACAGATACGCAGTATTTT.

This clonotype has only a few counts. The rearrangement links TRBV4-1 to TRBJ2-3; 7 nucleotides match TRBD1. Germline loops: CDR1 MGHRA, CDR2 YSYEKL. J lost 3 bases, V lost 4 bases, and 4 bases had no gene match. The CDR3 loop spans 14 amino acids. CDR3 sequence (DNA): TGCGCCAGCAGCCCGGGACAGAGTACAGATACGCAGTATTTT. Encoded protein: CASSPGQSTDTQYF.

The chain is built from TRBV5-6 and TRBJ2-5, with TRBD2 matching over 9 bases. Germline V CDR1 and CDR2: SGHDT, YYEEEE. The CDR3 contains 15 residues. V shed 2 bases and J 5 bases; nucleotides not matched to a gene: 7. The CDR3 region has the DNA TGTGCCAGCAGCTTCGCGGGAGGGCCAGAGGAGACCCAGTACTTC. It encodes CASSFAGGPEETQYF. The variable domain in full, with the rest retrieved from reference TRBV5-6 and TRBJ2-5, is DAGVTQSPTHLIKTRGQQVTLRCSPKSGHDTVSWYQQALGQGPQFIFQYYEEEERQRGNFPDRFSGHQFPNYSSELNVNALLLGDSALYLCASSFAGGPEETQYFGPGTRLLVL.

This chain joins TRBV4-3 and TRBJ2-4, with 11 bases that match TRBD2. The trim removed 3 bases at V and 3 bases at J, leaving 16 bases unmatched. The CDR3 consists of 20 residues. Germline V gives CDR1 LGHNA, CDR2 YSLEER. In nucleotides, the CDR3 is TGCGCCAGCAGCCACGACCTGGGACTAGCGGAGCCCGTGGGCAAAAACATTCAGTACTTC. It yields the protein CASSHDLGLAEPVGKNIQYF.

The count of this clonotype is one. This chain links TRBV27 with TRBJ1-6; D might be TRBD1 (6 bases). Trimming removed 7 bases from V and 0 bases from J, with 19 bases in between. From germline, CDR1 is MNHEY and CDR2 SMNVEV (reference sequence). The CDR3 contains 18 residues. The DNA for the CDR3 is TGTGCCAGCAAGGGGGGGGTTCGAGTAAGCTCCTATAATTCACCCCTCCACTTT. Protein: CASKGGVRVSSYNSPLHF.

This rearrangement joins TRBV13 to TRBJ1-1, with TRBD1 as a possible D gene (6 bases). Trimming stripped 11 bases from V and 3 bases from J, with 25 bases between. The CDR3 has 16 residues. Germline V gene data show CDR1 as PRHDT and CDR2 as FYEKMQ (reference sequence). CDR3 in DNA: TGTGCCGGCGAAAAACAGGGATACCGCGTAGACACTGAAGCTTTCTTT. Protein: CAGEKQGYRVDTEAFF.

By proportion, this clonotype is medium-sized. The chain links TRBV12-3 or TRBV12-4 to TRBJ2-1, with TRBD1 identical over 8 bases. V was pared by 6 bases and J by 10 bases, with 5 bases of the junction left unmatched. The CDR3 totals 12 residues. The CDR3 spells CASRTGVGEQFF. The CDR3 DNA reads as TGTGCCAGCAGGACAGGGGTGGGCGAGCAGTTCTTC.

J is TRBJ2-1 and V is TRBV7-3; the match to TRBD1 covers 7 bases. Germline V gene lookup returns CDR1 SGHTA and CDR2 FQGTGA. With 4 bases clipped from V and 5 bases from J, the junction kept 8 bases outside the gene matches. This CDR3 is 15 amino acids long. CDR3 protein: CASSSETGSHNEQFF. The CDR3 nucleotides read TGTGCCAGCAGCTCGGAGACAGGGTCCCACAATGAGCAGTTCTTC.